This T cell receptor (beta chain) was identified in a study of T cell responses to AZD1222 COVID-19 vaccine. Turning to the study itself: Second-dose intervals near 4 or 12 weeks were combined. Study outcomes and limitations: Spike-specific TCR repertoires showed rising breadth and depth after two AZD1222 doses. Scientists sampled the repertoires only once the peak T cell response had passed.

Produced via immunoSEQ multiplex PCR; TCRdb's table is partial and in-frame only. The sample yields 150,000 to 170,000 clones, about nine tenths seen once. A word on this clone: Its antigen is unidentified.

The receptor was derived from an adult in good health. Sequencing was performed on peripheral blood, taken on day 0 of AZD1222 vaccination.

The CDR3 DNA reads as TGTGCCAGTAGTATCCGGGCGGCTTCCTATGGCTACACCTTC. It is translated as CASSIRAASYGYTF. The chain couples TRBV19 to TRBJ1-2; D gene unclear. V lost 3 bases to trimming and J lost 4 bases, with 12 bases between them. This CDR3 is built from 14 residues. Per germline, CDR1 LNHDA and CDR2 SQIVND (reference sequence).